This T cell receptor (beta chain) was sequenced during a study of blood T cell repertoires in COVID-19. Overall study: The origin of the acute and convalescent COVID-19 samples was the United States, Italy and Spain. The analysed material was cDNA or gDNA that came from T cells, B-cell-depleted T cells, or PBMCs.

Authors' methods: Researchers report that nucleated cell counts were estimated from reference gene primer amplification. Profiled with immunoSEQ multiplex PCR; TCRdb holds only in-frame clones, not every one. The DNA gave D and trimming, while V, J and clone size come from that table. This table holds 140,000 or so clones, around nine tenths found once. The CDR3 has 15 residues. Deletions cut 2 bases from V and 1 base from J, with 9 bases between. Germline CDR1 SGHTA, CDR2 FQGNSA. The sample comprised peripheral blood. This clonotype was obtained from a human donor in a cohort sampled during active COVID-19. The chain links TRBV7-2 to TRBJ2-1; D is possibly TRBD2 (5 bases). The CDR3: CASSLTGDSYNEQFF. The CDR3 DNA sequence: TGTGCCAGCAGCTTAACCGGGGATTCCTACAATGAGCAGTTCTTC.